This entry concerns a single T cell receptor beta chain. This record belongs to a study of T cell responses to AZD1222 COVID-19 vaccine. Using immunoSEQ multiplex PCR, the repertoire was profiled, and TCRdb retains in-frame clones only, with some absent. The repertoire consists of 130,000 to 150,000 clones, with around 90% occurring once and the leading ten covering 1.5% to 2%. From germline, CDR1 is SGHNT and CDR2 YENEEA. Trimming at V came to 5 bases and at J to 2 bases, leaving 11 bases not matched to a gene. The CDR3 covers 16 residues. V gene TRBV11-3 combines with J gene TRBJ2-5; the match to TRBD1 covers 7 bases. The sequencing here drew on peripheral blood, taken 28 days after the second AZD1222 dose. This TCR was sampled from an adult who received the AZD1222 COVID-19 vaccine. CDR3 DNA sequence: TGTGCCAGCAGCCAGAGCCGGGGACAGTCACAAGAGACCCAGTACTTC. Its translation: CASSQSRGQSQETQYF.